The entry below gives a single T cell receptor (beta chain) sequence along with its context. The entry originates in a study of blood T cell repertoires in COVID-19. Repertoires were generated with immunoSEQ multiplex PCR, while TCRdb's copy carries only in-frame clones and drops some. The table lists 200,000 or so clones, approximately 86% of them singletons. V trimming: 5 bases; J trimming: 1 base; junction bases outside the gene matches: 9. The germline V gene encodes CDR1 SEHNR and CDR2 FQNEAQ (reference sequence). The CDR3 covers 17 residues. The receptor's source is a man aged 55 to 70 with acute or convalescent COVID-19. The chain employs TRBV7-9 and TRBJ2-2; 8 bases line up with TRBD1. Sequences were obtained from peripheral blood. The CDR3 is CASSLPRGLGNTGELFF. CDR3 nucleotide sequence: TGTGCCAGCAGCCTACCCAGGGGGCTCGGGAACACCGGGGAGCTGTTTTTT.